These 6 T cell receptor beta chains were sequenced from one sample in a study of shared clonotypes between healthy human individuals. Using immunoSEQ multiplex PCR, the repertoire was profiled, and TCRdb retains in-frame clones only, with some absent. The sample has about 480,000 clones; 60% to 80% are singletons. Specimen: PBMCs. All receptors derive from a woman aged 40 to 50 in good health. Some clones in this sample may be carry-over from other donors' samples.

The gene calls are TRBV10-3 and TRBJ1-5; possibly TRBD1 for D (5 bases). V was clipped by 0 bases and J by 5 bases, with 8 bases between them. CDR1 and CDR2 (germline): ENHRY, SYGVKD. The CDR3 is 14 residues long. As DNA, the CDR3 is TGTGCCATCAGTGAGTCAAGGGGAGATCAGCCCCAGCATTTT. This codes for CAISESRGDQPQHF.

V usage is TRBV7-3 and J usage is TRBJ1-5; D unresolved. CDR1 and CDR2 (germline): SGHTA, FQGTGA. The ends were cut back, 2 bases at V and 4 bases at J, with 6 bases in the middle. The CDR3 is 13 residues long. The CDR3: CASSLGPNQPQHF. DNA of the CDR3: TGTGCCAGCAGCTTAGGGCCTAATCAGCCCCAGCATTTT. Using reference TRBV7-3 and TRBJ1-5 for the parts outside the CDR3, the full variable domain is GAGVSQTPSNKVTEKGKYVELRCDPISGHTALYWYRQSLGQGPEFLIYFQGTGAADDSGLPNDRFFAVRPEGSVSTLKIQRTERGDSAVYLCASSLGPNQPQHFGDGTRLSIL.

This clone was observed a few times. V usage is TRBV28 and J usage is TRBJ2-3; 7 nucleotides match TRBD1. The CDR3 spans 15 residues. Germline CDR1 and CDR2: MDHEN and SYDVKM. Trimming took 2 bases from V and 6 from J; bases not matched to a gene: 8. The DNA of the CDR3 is TGTGCCAGCAGTTTAGCCCGGGCCAGGGGGGATACGCAGTATTTT. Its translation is CASSLARARGDTQYF.

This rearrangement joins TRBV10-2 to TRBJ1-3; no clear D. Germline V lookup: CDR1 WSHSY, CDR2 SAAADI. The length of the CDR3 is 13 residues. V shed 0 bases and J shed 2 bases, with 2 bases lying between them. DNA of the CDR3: TGCGCCAGCAGTGAGTCGACTGGAAACACCATATATTTT. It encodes CASSESTGNTIYF.

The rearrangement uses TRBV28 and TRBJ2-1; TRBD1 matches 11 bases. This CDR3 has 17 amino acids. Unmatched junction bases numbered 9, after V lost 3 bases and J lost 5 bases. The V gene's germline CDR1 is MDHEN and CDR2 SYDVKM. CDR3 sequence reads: CASSFGQGAIRDNEQFF. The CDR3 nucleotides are TGTGCCAGCAGTTTCGGACAGGGGGCGATCCGCGACAATGAGCAGTTCTTC.

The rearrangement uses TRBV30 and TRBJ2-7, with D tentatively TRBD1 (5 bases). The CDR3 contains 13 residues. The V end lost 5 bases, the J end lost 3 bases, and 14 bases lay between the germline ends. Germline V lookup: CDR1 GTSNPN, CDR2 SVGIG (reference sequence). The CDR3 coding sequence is TGTGCCTGGGGTAAGAAGGGGTACTACGAGCAGTACTTC. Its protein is CAWGKKGYYEQYF.